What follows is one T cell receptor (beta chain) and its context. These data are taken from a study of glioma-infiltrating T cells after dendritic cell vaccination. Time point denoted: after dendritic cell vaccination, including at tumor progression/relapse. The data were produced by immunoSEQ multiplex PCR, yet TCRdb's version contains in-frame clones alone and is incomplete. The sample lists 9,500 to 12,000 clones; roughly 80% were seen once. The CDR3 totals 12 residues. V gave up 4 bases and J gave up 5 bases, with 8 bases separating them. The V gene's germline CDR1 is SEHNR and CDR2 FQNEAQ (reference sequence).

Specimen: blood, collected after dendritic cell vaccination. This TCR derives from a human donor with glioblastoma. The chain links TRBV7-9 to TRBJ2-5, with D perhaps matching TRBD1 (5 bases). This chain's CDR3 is CASSSGWETQYF. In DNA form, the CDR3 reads TGTGCCAGCAGCTCAGGGTGGGAGACCCAGTACTTC.